This T cell receptor (beta chain) is drawn from a study of blood T cell repertoires in COVID-19. For the study at large: Some COVID-19 samples were acute and others convalescent; all came from the United States, Italy and Spain.

The CDR3 has 13 residues. Germline V gene sequence: CDR1 SGHAT, CDR2 FQDESV (reference sequence). The ends were cut back, 1 base at V and 2 bases at J, with 5 bases in the middle. The table came from immunoSEQ multiplex PCR; TCRdb's copy has only in-frame clones and leaves some out. The sample has around 300,000 clones, about 90% seen once. Sequencing used PBMCs or T cells enriched from blood (not recorded which). The TCR was taken from a young woman who had recovered from COVID-19. V is TRBV11-1 and J is TRBJ1-2; D uncertain. CDR3 sequence (DNA): TGTGCCAGCAGCTTAGGAGGGAACTATGGCTACACCTTC. This translates into CASSLGGNYGYTF.